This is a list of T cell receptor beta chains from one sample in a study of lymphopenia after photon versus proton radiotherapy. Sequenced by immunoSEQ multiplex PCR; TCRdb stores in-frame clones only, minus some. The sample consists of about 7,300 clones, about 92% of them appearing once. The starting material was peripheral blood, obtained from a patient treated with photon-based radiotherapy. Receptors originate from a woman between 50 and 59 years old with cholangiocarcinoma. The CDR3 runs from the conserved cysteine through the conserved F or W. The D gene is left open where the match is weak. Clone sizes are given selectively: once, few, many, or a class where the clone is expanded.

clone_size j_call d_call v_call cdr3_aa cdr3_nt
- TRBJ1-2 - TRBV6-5 CASSYSRTAKYGYTF TGTGCCAGCAGTTACTCACGGACCGCGAAGTATGGCTACACCTTC
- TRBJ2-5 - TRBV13 CASSHRGRPGVRETQYF TGTGCCAGCAGCCATAGGGGGCGACCGGGAGTGCGAGAGACCCAGTACTTC
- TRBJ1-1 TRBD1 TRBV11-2 CASSLGQGRGNTEAFF TGTGCCAGCAGCTTGGGACAGGGGCGAGGGAACACTGAAGCTTTCTTT
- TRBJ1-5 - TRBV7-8 CASSRLRGTVNQPQHF TGTGCCAGCAGCCGCCTTAGGGGGACGGTGAATCAGCCCCAGCATTTT
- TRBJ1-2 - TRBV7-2 CASSLGTAYGYTF TGTGCCAGCAGCTTAGGGACCGCCTATGGCTACACCTTC
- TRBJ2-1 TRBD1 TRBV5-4 CASSLDRGSYNEQFF TGTGCCAGCAGCTTAGACAGGGGATCTTACAATGAGCAGTTCTTC
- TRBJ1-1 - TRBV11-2 CASSLTQNTEAFF TGTGCCAGCAGCTTAACCCAGAACACTGAAGCTTTCTTT
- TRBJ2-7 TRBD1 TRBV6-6 CASRLGQGDYEQYF TGTGCCAGCAGACTCGGACAGGGGGACTACGAGCAGTACTTC
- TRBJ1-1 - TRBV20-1 CSASLMIEAFF TGCAGTGCTAGTTTGATGATTGAAGCTTTCTTT
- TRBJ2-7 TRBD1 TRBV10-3 CAISVQQGAGEQYF TGTGCCATCAGTGTTCAACAGGGGGCAGGTGAGCAGTACTTC
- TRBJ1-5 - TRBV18 CASSPTADGQLPQHF TGTGCCAGCTCCCCTACGGCGGACGGGCAATTGCCCCAGCATTTT
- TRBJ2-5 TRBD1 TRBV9 CASSETGGMETQYF TGTGCCAGCAGCGAGACAGGGGGCATGGAGACCCAGTACTTC
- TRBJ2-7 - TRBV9 CASSVGVTSGYEQYF TGTGCCAGCAGCGTAGGTGTAACGTCCGGCTACGAGCAGTACTTC
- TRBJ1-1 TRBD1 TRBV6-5 CASSYSAGGTEAFF TGTGCCAGCAGTTACTCGGCAGGGGGCACTGAAGCTTTCTTT
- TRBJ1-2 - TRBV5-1 CASSLSVTGTGGYTF TGCGCCAGCAGCTTGTCCGTGACAGGCACGGGGGGCTACACCTTC
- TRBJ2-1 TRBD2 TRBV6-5 CASSYLAGGGSDEQFF TGTGCCAGCAGTTACCTAGCGGGGGGCGGTAGCGATGAGCAGTTCTTC
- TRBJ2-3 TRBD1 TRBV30 CAWRGGSGTQYF TGTGCCTGGAGAGGGGGCAGTGGTACGCAGTATTTT
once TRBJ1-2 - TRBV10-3 CAISGGGREGGYTF TGTGCCATCAGTGGAGGCGGGAGGGAAGGGGGCTACACCTTC
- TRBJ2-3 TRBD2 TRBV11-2 CASSLTIAGALTDTQYF TGTGCCAGCAGCTTAACGATAGCGGGGGCCCTCACAGATACGCAGTATTTT
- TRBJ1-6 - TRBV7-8 CASSLARLSSYNSPLHF TGTGCCAGCAGCTTAGCGAGGCTAAGCTCCTATAATTCACCCCTCCACTTT
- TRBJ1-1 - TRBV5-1 CASSTGGRLTEAFF TGCGCCAGCAGCACGGGGGGCCGACTCACTGAAGCTTTCTTT
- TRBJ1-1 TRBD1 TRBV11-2 CASSLAPGGANTEAFF TGTGCCAGCAGCTTAGCTCCAGGGGGCGCGAACACTGAAGCTTTCTTT
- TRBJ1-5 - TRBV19 CASSSPYPNQPQHF TGTGCCAGTAGTAGTCCCTATCCCAATCAGCCCCAGCATTTT
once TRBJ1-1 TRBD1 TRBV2 CASSLDGQVEAFF TGTGCCAGCAGTCTGGATGGACAGGTTGAAGCTTTCTTT
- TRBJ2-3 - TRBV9 CASSVGGNGNGRTDTQYF TGTGCCAGCAGCGTAGGAGGAAATGGGAATGGCCGCACAGATACGCAGTATTTT
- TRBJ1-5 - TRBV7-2 CASSLRDNYQPQHF TGTGCCAGCAGCTTGAGGGACAATTATCAGCCCCAGCATTTT
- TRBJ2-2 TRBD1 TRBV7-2 CASSLGDRAAGELFF TGTGCCAGCAGCTTAGGGGACAGGGCGGCCGGGGAGCTGTTTTTT
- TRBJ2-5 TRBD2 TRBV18 CASSPSGKETQYF TGTGCCAGCTCACCTAGCGGGAAAGAGACCCAGTACTTC